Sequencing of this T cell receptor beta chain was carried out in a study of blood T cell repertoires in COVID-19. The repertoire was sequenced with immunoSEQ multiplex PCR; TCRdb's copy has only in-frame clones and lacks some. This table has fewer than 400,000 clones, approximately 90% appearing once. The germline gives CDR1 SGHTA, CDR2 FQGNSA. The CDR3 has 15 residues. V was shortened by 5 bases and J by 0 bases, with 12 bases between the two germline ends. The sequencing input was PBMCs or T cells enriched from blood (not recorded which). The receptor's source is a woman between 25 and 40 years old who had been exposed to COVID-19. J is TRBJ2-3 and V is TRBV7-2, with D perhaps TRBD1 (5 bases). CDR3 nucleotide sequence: TGTGCCAGCAGCCCCCGGACATCTAGCACAGATACGCAGTATTTT. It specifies CASSPRTSSTDTQYF.